Here is one T cell receptor beta chain with its context. It has no known antigen specificity. Within one base of it there is no much larger clone, and no base qualities were kept. Receptor libraries were prepared by the immunoSEQ multiplex PCR assay. For the multiplex PCR, a mixture combining 60 forward primers for TCR Vbeta segments and 13 reverse primers for TCR Jbeta segments was used. The CDR3 region of rearranged TCR beta genes was amplified from genomic DNA by a multiplex PCR assay. Amplified TCR beta libraries were sequenced as 87-base-pair reads on the Illumina HiSeq System. Under the source paper's analysis protocol: A later analysis counted about 76 million unique TCR beta chains across the 640 or so repertoires, and approximately 11 million of these chains were shared by at least two donors. A nearest-neighbor algorithm error-corrected the raw reads and collapsed the reads into unique sequences, merging closely related sequences to remove PCR and sequencing errors. Alignment of CDR3 sequences to IMGT reference sequences was used to assign V, D and J gene segments. For a sequence to be retained, a match of at least six nucleotides was required to both a V gene segment and a J gene segment. Rearrangements were classified as productive when the CDR3 lacked stop codons and remained in frame with V and J, and all other rearrangements were classified as non-productive. CDR3 was defined by IMGT convention, running from the second conserved V-encoded cysteine to the conserved J-encoded phenylalanine. The earlier analysis of 500 to 600 of the donors excluded sequences that lacked an unambiguous match to a single V gene segment. In an earlier analysis of 450 to 700 of the donors, V segments were called functional above 56.7% productive rearrangements and were called segregating when the between-donor standard deviation exceeded 5%. A statistical classification framework was built to diagnose cytomegalovirus status from the catalog of TCR beta chain sequences. V and J gene assignment, in a later analysis, came from comparing TCR nucleotide sequences with IMGT/GENE-DB human TR gene sequences. The TCRdist pipeline was used in a later analysis to assign CDR3 sequences and most-parsimonious VDJ recombination scenarios. In a later analysis, every TCR beta chain was defined by the combination of its CDR3 amino acid sequence and its V-gene family, and reads without a unique V-gene family were dropped. To address suspected cross-contamination and a sequencing artifact, a later analysis removed several hundred highly shared, low-generation-probability nucleotide sequences. In a later analysis, a clonal expansion index for each public chain was calculated from normalized within-repertoire ranks of inferred template counts. In a later analysis, generation probabilities were computed using a VDJ recombination model fitted to out-of-frame rearrangements, and the results were checked against IGoR. In a later analysis, TCR-TCR, TCR-HLA and TCR-CMV co-occurrence was scored with hypergeometric tests, and a repertoire-size bias correction was applied to TCR pairs. A later analysis estimated false discovery rates by permuting HLA or CMV assignments 20 times. A later analysis grouped co-occurring TCRs with DBSCAN, adding TCRdist sequence similarity when clustering within HLA-allele-positive subsets. Repertoires with fewer than 30,000 or more than 120,000 public chains were left out of co-occurrence clustering, as were about five repertoires with anomalous nucleotide sharing. TCRdb carries this immuneACCESS record with in-frame sequences only. Its versions omit some clonotypes, under half of them owing to an unresolved V gene in the studies checked, with the rest unexplained. V and J calls and clone size are those listed in that table; D and trimming were worked out from the DNA. Recorded for this sample are 150,000 or so clones; roughly 79% of them occurred a single time. The top ten clonotypes cover roughly an eighth of the sample.

The source of the sample is a study of cytomegalovirus exposure and HLA in healthy donors (dated by TCRdb to between 2016 and 2019). In terms of the full investigation: An earlier analysis of 587 of the donors reported 276 Gb of sequence data and around 100 million unique TCR beta sequences obtained from around 190 million T cells. The number of typed donors differed by locus: roughly 629-630 for A, B, C, DRB1 and DQB1; about 520 for DQA1; around 580 for DPA1; and some 450 for DPB1. Using immunosequencing, the study profiled T cell repertoires from some 670 subjects and related those repertoires to cytomegalovirus serostatus. Of the roughly 390 genotyped donors, roughly 76% were placed in the genetic ancestry cluster associated with self-reported Caucasian donors. Four or five DR-DQ haplotypes were handled as single units for association and clustering because linkage in the cohort was strong. In an earlier analysis of 587 of the donors, high-throughput TCR beta sequencing was used to judge whether each TCR beta V gene segment behaved as functional or pseudogenic. High-throughput TCR immunosequencing, statistical association of individual TCRs with disease status, and machine learning were combined to predict cytomegalovirus infection status. A separate validation cohort of 100 to 150 different subjects was used in addition to the roughly 700-subject first cohort. On average, roughly 240,000 unique TCR beta nucleotide sequences were sequenced per donor among several hundred genotyped donors of the cohort, with roughly 19% of those sequences being non-productive. All discovery cohort repertoires had been generated on a single sequencing platform. Genome-wide SNP genotypes for about 60% of the roughly 670 donors were used in a later genetic analysis, which treated that subset as a discovery cohort. The study aimed to test whether cataloging public T cell receptors could reveal signatures of past pathogen exposure. A later analysis re-examined previously published TCR beta repertoires from 500 to 700 donors and added high-resolution HLA genotyping to investigate patterns of TCR occurrence. Class I and class II HLA loci were covered by the typing at four-digit resolution. Donor age, sex, ethnicity and CMV serostatus were collected together with the repertoire data. In the later analysis, no new phenotypic data were used to find candidate immune exposures; instead, reliance was placed on TCR beta sequences and their occurrence across donors. An early release covering about 600 HLA-typed donors comprised 250 to 350 gigabases of sequencing data and approximately 80 million unique TCR sequences.

Broader findings and caveats from the paper: Some IMGT-functional V segments, including TRBV6-2 and TRBV6-3, could not be told apart with the 87-base-pair reads, so those segments were excluded. In a later analysis, HLA-associated TCR beta chains were found to be more clonally expanded and to have lower generation probabilities than equally common non-associated chains. Presence/absence analyses assumed roughly uniform sequencing depth across donors, an assumption that may not hold. Only TCR beta chains were sequenced in this cohort, and the absence of alpha or paired-chain data limited detectable features. In a later genetic analysis, fewer N-insertions in productive TCRs were reported among donors in an Asian-associated ancestry cluster than the roughly 700-donor mean. In a later analysis, the rate of TCR association differed among HLA loci, with DRB1 alleles having the most associated TCRs and HLA-C alleles having the fewest. A total of 150 to 200 TCR beta chains were listed by the study as associated with cytomegalovirus. V-gene and J-gene trimming of TCR beta chains was associated with a missense DCLRE1C variant in a later genetic analysis, and the association was replicated in an independent cohort. Most TCR sequences were seen in very few donors, while some public TCRs were found in many individuals. A cluster of highly shared sequence variants was judged likely to be a technical artifact of the sequencing pipeline. HLA typing was unavailable for some donors at each locus, so association tests used only the typed subset. A further reported finding was that TCR beta sequences accurately predicted the HLA-A and HLA-B alleles for most subjects in the first cohort. In vitro tests confirmed that a few of the cytomegalovirus-associated TCR beta chains recognize cytomegalovirus antigens. According to a later analysis, most CMV-associated TCR beta chains appeared to be HLA-restricted, and the HLA associations seemed to be driven largely by CMV exposure. In a later analysis, some 18,000 TCR beta sequences were associated with specific HLA alleles at a false discovery rate of 0.05. The classifier was reported to diagnose cytomegalovirus status with high specificity and sensitivity in both the original and validation cohorts. In an earlier analysis of fewer than 750 of the donors, most TCR beta V segments were observed in productive rearrangements about 87% or about 30% of the time, broadly matching IMGT annotations. According to the authors, the approach could potentially be generalized to other disease states and immunological phenotypes. Correlated functional status among segregating V segments might be attributable to linkage disequilibrium, but an unknown experimental factor could not be ruled out. When HLA alleles, especially DR and DQ, strongly co-occurred, attributing TCR associations to individual alleles was difficult. The only immune exposure information available for the cohort was CMV serostatus. In a later analysis, several top co-occurrence clusters were reported to appear linked to parvovirus B19, influenza, CMV and Epstein-Barr virus. The earlier analysis of 587 of the donors excluded approximately 17 rarely observed V segments, including chromosome 9 orphons, because counts were too low.

The germline V and J ends show losses of 2 bases and 6 bases respectively, and no gene match explains 8 bases of the junction. Its CDR3 holds 15 amino acids, cysteine through phenylalanine. Kept here is only the CDR3 DNA, which spans 45 bases and is read in frame from base 1. From the germline V gene, CDR1 is MGHDK and CDR2 is SYGVNS. The cohort comprised 670 or so healthy bone marrow donors. Cohort members were all nominally healthy when sampled, although unrecorded immune exposures were likely present. The donor tested CMV seropositive and was one of the 289 seropositive cohort members. Every donor gave a peripheral blood sample, and the peripheral blood mononuclear cells from that sample were used for TCR beta sequencing. Genomic DNA extraction from the blood cell samples was performed with the Qiagen DNeasy Blood Extraction Kit.

Specimen: PBMCs. Recombination linked TRBV25-1 to TRBJ2-7; 9 junctional bases match TRBD1. This TCR derives from a man over 45 in good health and CMV-seropositive. In nucleotides, the sequence is TGTGCCAGCAGTGAAGAATTTACAGGGGGCGGCGAGCAGTACTTC. This is translated as CASSEEFTGGGEQYF.